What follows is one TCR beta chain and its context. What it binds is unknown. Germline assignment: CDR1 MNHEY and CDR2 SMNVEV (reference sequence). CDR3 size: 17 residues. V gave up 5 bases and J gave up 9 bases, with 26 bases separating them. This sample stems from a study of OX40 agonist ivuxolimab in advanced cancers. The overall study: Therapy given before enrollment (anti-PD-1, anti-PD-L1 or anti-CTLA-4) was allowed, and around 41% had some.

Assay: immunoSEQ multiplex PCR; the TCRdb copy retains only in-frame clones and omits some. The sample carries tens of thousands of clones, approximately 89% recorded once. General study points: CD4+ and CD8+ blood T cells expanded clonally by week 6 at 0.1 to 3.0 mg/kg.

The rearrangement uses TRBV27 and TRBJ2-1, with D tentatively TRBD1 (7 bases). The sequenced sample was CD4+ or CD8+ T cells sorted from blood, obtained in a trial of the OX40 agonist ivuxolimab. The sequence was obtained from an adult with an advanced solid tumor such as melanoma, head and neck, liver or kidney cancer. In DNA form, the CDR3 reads TGTGCCAGCAGTCCCCCCCAGGGGGGCGGGACCTTCAGTGAGCAGTTCTTC. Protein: CASSPPQGGGTFSEQFF.